Reported below is one T cell receptor beta chain. The sample comes from a study of shared T cell receptors in the human thymus. Trimming took 2 bases from V and 2 from J, leaving 13 bases between them. From germline, CDR1 is MNHNY and CDR2 SVGAGI (reference sequence). The CDR3 runs 15 residues. The data were produced by immunoSEQ multiplex PCR, yet TCRdb's version contains in-frame clones alone and is incomplete. The table has 700,000 or so clones, approximately 85% seen once. These data were also filed under a second study, of human thymus T cells. As that study records: Having corrective surgery for congenital heart defects, healthy Finnish infants were the ones who donated. The thymus tissue came from resections taken during corrective heart surgery.

The TCR comes from a girl under three years old with a congenital heart defect. The sequenced material came from thymocytes. The genes are TRBV6-6 and TRBJ2-7; the D gene is possibly TRBD1 (6 bases). The CDR3 sequence is CASSYRGTPAYEQYF. In DNA, the CDR3 is TGTGCCAGCAGTTACAGGGGGACACCAGCCTACGAGCAGTACTTC.